The source of this T cell receptor (beta chain) is a study of neurological immune-mediated disorders. For the unsorted libraries, 2 million PBMCs stored at -80 C served as input. Whole-study results and caveats: The expanded clones of different subjects shared no CDR3 amino acid sequences (suggesting private repertoires in all groups).

TCRdb reprocessed the 5' RACE reads via MiXCR and lists one record per CDR3 protein. Altogether 35,000 to 50,000 distinct CDR3 sequences are present, approximately 2.4% being singletons, with the ten largest covering approximately 2.3%. As to this clonotype: Its antigen is undetermined.

Per the germline V gene, CDR1 is SGHRS and CDR2 is YFSETQ. Trimming took off 6 bases at V and 2 bases at J, with 11 bases between the two ends. This CDR3 has 13 amino acids. Sequenced sample: PBMCs. The sequence was collected from a man aged 50 or older with multiple sclerosis. The V and J genes are TRBV5-1 and TRBJ1-1; D is ambiguous. The CDR3 reads CASTVMANTEAFF. CDR3 DNA sequence: TGCGCCAGCACAGTGATGGCAAACACTGAAGCTTTCTTT.